This T cell receptor (beta chain) was retrieved from a study of shared clonotypes between healthy human individuals. Study as a whole: The plates for each donor numbered three CD4 naive, three CD4 memory, two CD8 naive and one CD8 memory.

Data came from immunoSEQ multiplex PCR; TCRdb stores just in-frame clones and leaves some out. The sample lists approximately 590,000 clones, roughly 95% occurring once. In the naive CD8 group, cells lacked CD45RO and were positively selected for CCR7, so terminally differentiated effector memory CD45RA+ cells were left out. General observations from the study: The study drew on few donors, limiting represented genetic and exposure-history diversity. Generally, naive subsets (rather than memory subsets) showed larger estimated richness.

Regarding this clone: The antigen is undetermined.

CDR1 is MNHNY, CDR2 SVGAGI, per germline (reference sequence). This CDR3 has 14 residues. V trimming: 6 bases; J trimming: 6 bases; junction bases outside the gene matches: 6. The gene calls are TRBV6-6 and TRBJ1-5; 9 bases line up with TRBD1. Material for sequencing was naive CD8+ T cells sorted from blood. This sequence originates from a woman under 40 in good health. The chain's CDR3 is CASSLGTGIQPQHF. The CDR3 DNA sequence: TGTGCCAGCAGCCTCGGGACAGGGATTCAGCCCCAGCATTTT.